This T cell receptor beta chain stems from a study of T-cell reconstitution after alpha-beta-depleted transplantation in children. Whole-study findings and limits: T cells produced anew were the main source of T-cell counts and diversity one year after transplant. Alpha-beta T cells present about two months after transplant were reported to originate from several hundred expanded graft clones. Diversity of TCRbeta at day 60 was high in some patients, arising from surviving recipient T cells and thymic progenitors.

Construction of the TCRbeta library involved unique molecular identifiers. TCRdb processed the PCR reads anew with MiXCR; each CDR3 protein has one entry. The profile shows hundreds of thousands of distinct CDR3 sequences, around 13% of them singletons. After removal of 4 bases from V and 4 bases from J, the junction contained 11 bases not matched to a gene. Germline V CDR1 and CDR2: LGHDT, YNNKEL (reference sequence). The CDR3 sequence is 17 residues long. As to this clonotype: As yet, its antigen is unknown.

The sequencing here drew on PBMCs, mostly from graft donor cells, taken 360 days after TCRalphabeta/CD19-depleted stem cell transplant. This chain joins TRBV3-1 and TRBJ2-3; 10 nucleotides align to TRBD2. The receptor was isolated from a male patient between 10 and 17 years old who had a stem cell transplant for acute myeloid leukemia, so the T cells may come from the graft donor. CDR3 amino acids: CASSRRVLAGVPDTQYF. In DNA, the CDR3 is TGTGCCAGCAGCCGTCGAGTCCTAGCGGGAGTCCCAGATACGCAGTATTTT.